Presented here are 9 T cell receptor beta chains from one specimen sequenced in a study of blood T cells in healthy people across ages. It was with a sample-barcoded 5' primer and a J-beta primer mix that a second PCR of roughly 7 to 12 cycles was run. TCRdb re-called the 5' RACE reads with MiXCR, one entry per CDR3 protein. Among fewer than 900,000 distinct CDR3 sequences listed, 40% to 45% were seen once. Sequenced sample: blood. These receptors all stem from a woman aged 55-69 years in good health.

The gene calls are TRBV12-3 or TRBV12-4 and TRBJ2-1; D might be TRBD2 (7 bases). Deletions cut 8 bases from V and 4 bases from J, with 18 bases between. This CDR3 comprises 15 residues. CDR3 residues: CASRRLGGGYNEQFF. The CDR3 nucleotides are TGTGCCAGCCGCCGACTAGGGGGAGGGTACAATGAGCAGTTCTTC.

The genes are TRBV20-1 and TRBJ2-1; 12 bases agree with TRBD2. J lost 10 bases, V lost 4 bases, and 17 bases had no gene match. CDR3 length: 17 amino acids. Germline V CDR1 and CDR2: DFQATT, SNEGSKA (reference sequence). DNA of the CDR3: TGCAGTGCTACTTCTCAGGGGTTACTAGCGGGAGGTGGGGAGCAGTTCTTC. Encoded protein: CSATSQGLLAGGGEQFF.

The genes are TRBV20-1 and TRBJ1-4; 9 bases fit TRBD1. CDR1 and CDR2 (germline): DFQATT, SNEGSKA (reference sequence). The trim removed 2 bases at V and 8 bases at J, leaving 9 bases unmatched. This CDR3 contains 15 residues. CDR3: CSARRTGEGREKLFF. The CDR3 DNA reads TGCAGTGCTAGAAGGACAGGGGAAGGGCGAGAAAAACTGTTTTTT.

The table lists this clonotype with a few counts. The chain employs TRBV18 and TRBJ2-1; D perhaps matches TRBD2 (7 bases). This CDR3 is built from 15 residues. Trimming stripped 6 bases from V and 5 bases from J, with 17 bases between. The germline gives CDR1 KGHSH, CDR2 LQKENI. CDR3 loop: CASSLRGGQNNEQFF. The CDR3 DNA is TGTGCCAGCTCCCTAAGGGGGGGGCAAAACAATGAGCAGTTCTTC.

This clonotype was seen more than once but under ten times. The V gene is TRBV30, the J gene TRBJ1-2; D gene uncertain. The V gene's germline CDR1 is GTSNPN and CDR2 SVGIG (reference sequence). Trimming cost V 2 bases and J 5 bases, with 9 bases left between them. The CDR3 sequence is 12 residues long. As DNA, the CDR3 is TGTGCCTGGAGTATTTCCAGATATGGCTACACCTTC. Translation: CAWSISRYGYTF.

This clonotype appeared many times. As DNA, the CDR3 is TGTGCCAGCAGCCCAGGGACAGGGGCTCTCGAGCAGTACTTC. This translates into CASSPGTGALEQYF. The V gene is TRBV7-6, the J gene TRBJ2-7; 10 bases match TRBD1. The CDR3 is 14 residues long. Trimming cost V 5 bases and J 6 bases; bases outside gene matches: 7. Germline V lookup: CDR1 SGHVS, CDR2 FNYEAQ.

This clonotype was observed at least ten times. The chain couples TRBV5-6 to TRBJ2-1, with 10 bases identical to TRBD2. V was clipped by 5 bases and J by 4 bases; unmatched bases: 6. The germline V gene has CDR1 SGHDT and CDR2 YYEEEE. The CDR3 loop spans 15 amino acids. The CDR3 nucleotides read TGTGCCAGCAGTCTACTAGCGGGAAAGTACAATGAGCAGTTCTTC. It encodes CASSLLAGKYNEQFF.

The rearrangement links TRBV12-3 or TRBV12-4 to TRBJ2-7; D might be TRBD2 (5 bases). The J call may not be correct, given that the DNA end is closer to TRBJ2-5. There are 15 residues in the CDR3. The CDR3 sequence is CASSFSSGGSGTQYF. As DNA, the CDR3 is TGTGCCAGCAGTTTTTCCAGCGGAGGCTCGGGGACCCAGTACTTC.

The chain links TRBV7-9 to TRBJ1-2, with D unresolved. Germline V CDR1 and CDR2: SEHNR, FQNEAQ (reference sequence). V dropped 0 bases and J dropped 6 bases, with 8 bases sitting between them. The CDR3 runs 13 residues. CDR3 DNA sequence: TGTGCCAGCAGCTTAGCGGAGGGCCATGGCTACACCTTC. It specifies CASSLAEGHGYTF. Full variable domain (outside the CDR3, taken from reference TRBV7-9 and TRBJ1-2): DTGVSQNPRHKITKRGQNVTFRCDPISEHNRLYWYRQTLGQGPEFLTYFQNEAQLEKSRLLSDRFSAERPKGSFSTLEIQRTEQGDSAMYLCASSLAEGHGYTFGSGTRLTVV.